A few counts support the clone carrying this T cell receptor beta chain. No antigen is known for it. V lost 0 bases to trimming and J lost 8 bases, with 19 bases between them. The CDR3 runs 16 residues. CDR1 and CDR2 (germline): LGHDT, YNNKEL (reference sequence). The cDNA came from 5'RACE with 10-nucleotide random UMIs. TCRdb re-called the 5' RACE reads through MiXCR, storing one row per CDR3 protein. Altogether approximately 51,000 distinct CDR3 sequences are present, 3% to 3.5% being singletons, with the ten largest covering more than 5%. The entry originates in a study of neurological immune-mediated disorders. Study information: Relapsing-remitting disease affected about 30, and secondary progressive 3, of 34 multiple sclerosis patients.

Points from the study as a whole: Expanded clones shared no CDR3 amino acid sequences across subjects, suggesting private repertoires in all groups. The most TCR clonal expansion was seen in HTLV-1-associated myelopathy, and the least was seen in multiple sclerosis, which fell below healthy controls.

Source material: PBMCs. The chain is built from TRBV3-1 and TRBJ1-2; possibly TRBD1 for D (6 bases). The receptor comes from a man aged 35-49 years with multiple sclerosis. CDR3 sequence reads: CASSQDLPGALSGYTF. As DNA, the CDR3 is TGTGCCAGCAGCCAAGATCTGCCGGGGGCGCTTAGCGGCTACACCTTC.